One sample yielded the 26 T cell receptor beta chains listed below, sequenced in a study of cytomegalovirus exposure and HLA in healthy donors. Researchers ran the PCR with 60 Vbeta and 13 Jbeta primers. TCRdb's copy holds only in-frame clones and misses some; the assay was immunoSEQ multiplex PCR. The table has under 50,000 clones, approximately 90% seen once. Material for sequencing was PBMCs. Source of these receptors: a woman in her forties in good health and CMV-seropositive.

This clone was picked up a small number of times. As DNA, the CDR3 is TGCAGCGTTGTCCTCGGGACTAACCCCTACGAGCAGTACTTC. Its protein is CSVVLGTNPYEQYF. The chain recombines TRBV29-1 with TRBJ2-7; 7 nucleotides align to TRBD2. Losses at the gene ends were 4 bases for V and 2 bases for J; bases not matched to a gene: 8. Germline-derived CDR1 and CDR2 are SQVTM and ANQGSEA. The CDR3 loop spans 14 amino acids.

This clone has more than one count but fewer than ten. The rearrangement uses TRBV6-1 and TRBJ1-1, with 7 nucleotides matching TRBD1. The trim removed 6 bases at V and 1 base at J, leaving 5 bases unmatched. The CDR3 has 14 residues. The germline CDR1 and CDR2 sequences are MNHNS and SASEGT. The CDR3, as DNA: TGTGCCAGCAGCACAGGGGATGGGAACACTGAAGCTTTCTTT. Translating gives CASSTGDGNTEAFF.

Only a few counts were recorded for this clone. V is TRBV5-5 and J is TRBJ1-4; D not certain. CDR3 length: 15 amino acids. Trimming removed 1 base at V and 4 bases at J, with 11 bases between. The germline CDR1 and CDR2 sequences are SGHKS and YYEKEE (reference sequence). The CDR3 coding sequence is TGTGCCAGCAGCTTGTTGGGCGCCGGTAATGAAAAACTGTTTTTT. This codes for CASSLLGAGNEKLFF.

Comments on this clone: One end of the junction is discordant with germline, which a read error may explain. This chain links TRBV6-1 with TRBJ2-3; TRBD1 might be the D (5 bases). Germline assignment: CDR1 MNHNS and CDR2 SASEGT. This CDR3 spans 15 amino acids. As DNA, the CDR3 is TGTGCCAGCAGTAGACCCAGGGTGAATACAGATGCGCAGTATTTT. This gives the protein CASSRPRVNTDAQYF.

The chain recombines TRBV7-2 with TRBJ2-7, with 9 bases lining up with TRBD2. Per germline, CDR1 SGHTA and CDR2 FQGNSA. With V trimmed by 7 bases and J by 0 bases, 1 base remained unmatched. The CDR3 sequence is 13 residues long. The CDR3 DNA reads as TGTGCCAGCACTAGCGGGGCCTCCTACGAGCAGTACTTC. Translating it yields CASTSGASYEQYF.

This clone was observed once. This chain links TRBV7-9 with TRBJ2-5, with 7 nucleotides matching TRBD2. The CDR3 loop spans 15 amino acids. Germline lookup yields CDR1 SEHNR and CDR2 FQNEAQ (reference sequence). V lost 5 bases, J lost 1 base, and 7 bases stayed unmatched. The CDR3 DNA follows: TGTGCCAGCAGCAAAACTAGCGTTGGCCAAGAGACCCAGTACTTC. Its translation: CASSKTSVGQETQYF.

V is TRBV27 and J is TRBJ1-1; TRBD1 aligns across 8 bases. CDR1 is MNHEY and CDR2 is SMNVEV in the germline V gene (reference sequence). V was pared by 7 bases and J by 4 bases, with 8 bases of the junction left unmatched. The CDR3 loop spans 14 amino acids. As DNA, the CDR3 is TGTGCCAGCAAGCCAGGGGGCGTCCTCACTGAAGCTTTCTTT. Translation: CASKPGGVLTEAFF.

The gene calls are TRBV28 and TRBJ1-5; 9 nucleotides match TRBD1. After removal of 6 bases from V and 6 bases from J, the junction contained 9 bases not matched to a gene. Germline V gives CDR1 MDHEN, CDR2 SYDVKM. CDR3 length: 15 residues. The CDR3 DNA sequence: TGTGCCAGCAGGACCCGGGACAGGGCGGGTCAGCCCCAGCATTTT. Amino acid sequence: CASRTRDRAGQPQHF.

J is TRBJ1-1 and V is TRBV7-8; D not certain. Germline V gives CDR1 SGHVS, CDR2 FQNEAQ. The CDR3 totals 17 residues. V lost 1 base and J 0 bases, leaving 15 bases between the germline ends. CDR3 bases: TGTGCCAGCAGCTTAGTTCCTAGTATATTCATGAACACTGAAGCTTTCTTT. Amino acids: CASSLVPSIFMNTEAFF.

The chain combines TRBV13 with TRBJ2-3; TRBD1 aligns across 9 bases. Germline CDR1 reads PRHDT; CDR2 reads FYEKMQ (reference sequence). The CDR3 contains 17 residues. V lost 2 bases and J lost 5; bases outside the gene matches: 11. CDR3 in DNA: TGTGCCAGCAGCTTATCTGGGACAGGGACATCCCAAGATACGCAGTATTTT. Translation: CASSLSGTGTSQDTQYF. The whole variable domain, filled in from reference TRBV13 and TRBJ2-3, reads AAGVIQSPRHLIKEKRETATLKCYPIPRHDTVYWYQQGPGQDPQFLISFYEKMQSDKGSIPDRFSAQQFSDYHSELNMSSLELGDSALYFCASSLSGTGTSQDTQYFGPGTRLTVL.

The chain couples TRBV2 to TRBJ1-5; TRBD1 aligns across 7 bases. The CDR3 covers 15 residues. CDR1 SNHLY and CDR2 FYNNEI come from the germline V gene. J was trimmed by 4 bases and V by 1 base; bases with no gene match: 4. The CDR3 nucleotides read TGTGCCAGCAGTGAAGGGGGGACAGCTAATCAGCCCCAGCATTTT. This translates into CASSEGGTANQPQHF.

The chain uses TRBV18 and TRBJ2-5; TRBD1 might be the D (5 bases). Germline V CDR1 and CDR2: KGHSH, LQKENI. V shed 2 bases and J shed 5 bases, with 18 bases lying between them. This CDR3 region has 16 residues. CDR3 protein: CASSPSLQAPGETQYF. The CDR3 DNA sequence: TGTGCCAGCTCACCATCATTACAGGCTCCCGGGGAGACCCAGTACTTC.

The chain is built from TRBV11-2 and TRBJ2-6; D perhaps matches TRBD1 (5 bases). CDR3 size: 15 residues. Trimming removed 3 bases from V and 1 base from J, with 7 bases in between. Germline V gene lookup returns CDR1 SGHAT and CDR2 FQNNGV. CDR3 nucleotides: TGTGCCAGCAGCTTGGACAAGTCTGGGGCCAACGTCCTGACTTTC. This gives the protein CASSLDKSGANVLTF.

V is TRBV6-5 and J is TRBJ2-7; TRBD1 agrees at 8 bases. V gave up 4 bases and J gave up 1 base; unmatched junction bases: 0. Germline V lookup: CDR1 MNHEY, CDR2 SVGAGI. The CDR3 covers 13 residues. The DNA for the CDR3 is TGTGCCAGCAGTTGGGACAGGTCCTACGAGCAGTACTTC. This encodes CASSWDRSYEQYF.

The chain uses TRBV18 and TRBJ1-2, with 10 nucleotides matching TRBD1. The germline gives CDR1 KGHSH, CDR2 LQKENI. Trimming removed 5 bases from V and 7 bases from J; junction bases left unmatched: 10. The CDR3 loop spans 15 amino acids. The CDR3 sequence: CASSEAGQGTGGYTF. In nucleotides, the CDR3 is TGTGCCAGCTCAGAGGCGGGACAGGGGACTGGTGGCTACACCTTC.

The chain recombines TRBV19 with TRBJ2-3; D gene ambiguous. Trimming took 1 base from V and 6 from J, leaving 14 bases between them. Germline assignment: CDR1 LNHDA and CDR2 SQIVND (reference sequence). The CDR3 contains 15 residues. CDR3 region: CASSIATAADDTQYF. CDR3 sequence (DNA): TGTGCCAGTAGTATAGCGACTGCCGCCGACGATACGCAGTATTTT.

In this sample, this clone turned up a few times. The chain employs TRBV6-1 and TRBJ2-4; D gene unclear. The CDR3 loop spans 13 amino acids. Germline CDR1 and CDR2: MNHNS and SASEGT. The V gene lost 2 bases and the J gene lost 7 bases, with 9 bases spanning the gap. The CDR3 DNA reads TGTGCCAGCAGTGAAAGAGGAGTCAACATTCAGTACTTC. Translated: CASSERGVNIQYF.

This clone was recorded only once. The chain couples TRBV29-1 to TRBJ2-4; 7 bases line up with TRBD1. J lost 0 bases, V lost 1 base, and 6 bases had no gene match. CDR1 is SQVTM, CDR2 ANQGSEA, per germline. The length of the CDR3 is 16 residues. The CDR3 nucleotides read TGCAGCGTTGAAGGCCGGGACAGATTAGCCAAAAACATTCAGTACTTC. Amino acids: CSVEGRDRLAKNIQYF.

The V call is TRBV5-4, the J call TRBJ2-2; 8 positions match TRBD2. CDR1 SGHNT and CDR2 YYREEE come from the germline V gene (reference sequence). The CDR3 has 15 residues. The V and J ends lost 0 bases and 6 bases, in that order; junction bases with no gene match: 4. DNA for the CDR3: TGTGCCAGCAGCTTGGCGGGGGGGACTTCCGGGGAGCTGTTTTTT. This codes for CASSLAGGTSGELFF.

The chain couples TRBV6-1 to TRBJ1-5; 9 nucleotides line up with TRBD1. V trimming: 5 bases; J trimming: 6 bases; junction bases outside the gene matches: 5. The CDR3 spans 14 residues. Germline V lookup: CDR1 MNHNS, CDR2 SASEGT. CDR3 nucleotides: TGTGCCAGCAGTTCCGGGACAGGGATTCAGCCCCAGCATTTT. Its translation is CASSSGTGIQPQHF.

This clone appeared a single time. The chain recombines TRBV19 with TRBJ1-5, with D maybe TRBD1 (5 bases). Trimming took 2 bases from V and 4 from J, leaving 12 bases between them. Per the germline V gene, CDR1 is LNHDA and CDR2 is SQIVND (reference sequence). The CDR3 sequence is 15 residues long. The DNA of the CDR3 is TGTGCCAGTAGTATAAGCACAGGTGGGAATCAGCCCCAGCATTTT. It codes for CASSISTGGNQPQHF.

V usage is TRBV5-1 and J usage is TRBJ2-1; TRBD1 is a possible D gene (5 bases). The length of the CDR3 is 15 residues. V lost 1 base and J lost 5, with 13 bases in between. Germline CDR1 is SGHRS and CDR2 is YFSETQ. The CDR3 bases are TGCGCCAGCAGCTTGCCGTTGGACAACAACAATGAGCAGTTCTTC. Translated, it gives CASSLPLDNNNEQFF.

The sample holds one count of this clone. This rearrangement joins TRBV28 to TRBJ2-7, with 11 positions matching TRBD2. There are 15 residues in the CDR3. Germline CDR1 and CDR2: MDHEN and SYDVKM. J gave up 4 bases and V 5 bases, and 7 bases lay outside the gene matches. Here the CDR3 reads CASSLIAGGLYEQYF. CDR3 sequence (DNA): TGTGCCAGCAGTCTTATAGCGGGAGGGCTGTACGAGCAGTACTTC. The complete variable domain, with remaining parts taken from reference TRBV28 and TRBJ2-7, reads DVKVTQSSRYLVKRTGEKVFLECVQDMDHENMFWYRQDPGLGLRLIYFSYDVKMKEKGDIPEGYSVSREKKERFSLILESASTNQTSMYLCASSLIAGGLYEQYFGPGTRLTVT.

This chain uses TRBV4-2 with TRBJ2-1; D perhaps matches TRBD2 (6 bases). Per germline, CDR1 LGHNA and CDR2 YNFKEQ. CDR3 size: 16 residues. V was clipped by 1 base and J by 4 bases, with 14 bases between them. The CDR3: CASSQVGSSEYNEQFF. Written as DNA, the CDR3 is TGTGCCAGCAGCCAAGTCGGGTCTAGCGAGTACAATGAGCAGTTCTTC.

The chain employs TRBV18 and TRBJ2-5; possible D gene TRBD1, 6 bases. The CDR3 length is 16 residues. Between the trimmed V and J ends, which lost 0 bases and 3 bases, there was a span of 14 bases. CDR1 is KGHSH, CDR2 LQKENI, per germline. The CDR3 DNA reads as TGTGCCAGCTCACCACCAGGTCTAGGGGGAAAAGAGACCCAGTACTTC. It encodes CASSPPGLGGKETQYF. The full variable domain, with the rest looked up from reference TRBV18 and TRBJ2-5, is NAGVMQNPRHLVRRRGQEARLRCSPMKGHSHVYWYRQLPEEGLKFMVYLQKENIIDESGMPKERFSAEFPKEGPSILRIQQVVRGDSAAYFCASSPPGLGGKETQYFGPGTRLLVL.

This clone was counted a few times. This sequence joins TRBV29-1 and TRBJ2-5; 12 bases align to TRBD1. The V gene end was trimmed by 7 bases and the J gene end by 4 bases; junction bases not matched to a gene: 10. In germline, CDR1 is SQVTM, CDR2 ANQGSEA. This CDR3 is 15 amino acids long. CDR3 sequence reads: CSALSVGQGAETQYF. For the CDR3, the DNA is TGCAGCGCCCTCAGCGTGGGACAGGGGGCAGAGACCCAGTACTTC.